This T cell receptor beta chain was captured by sequencing in a study of blood T cells in healthy people across ages. A second PCR of 7 to 11 cycles used a sample-barcoded 5' primer and a J-beta primer mix. A single record per CDR3 protein comes from TCRdb applying MiXCR to the 5' RACE reads. The sample consists of around 1,600,000 distinct CDR3 sequences, roughly two fifths of them appearing once. This clonotype showed up just a few times. As yet, its antigen is unknown. Findings and caveats of the study: Underestimates were what the diversity estimates from one million T cells were considered to be. TCR beta diversity, measured per million T cells, fell in a roughly linear way with age. Diversity of TCR beta correlated strongly with naive T cell percentage.

The sample comprised blood. This clonotype was sampled from a woman younger than 30 in good health.

This chain's CDR3 is CSARSASGGDNQPQHF. The CDR3 DNA reads TGCAGTGCTAGATCAGCTTCCGGGGGGGACAATCAGCCCCAGCATTTT. V is TRBV20-1 and J is TRBJ1-5; a possible D gene is TRBD1 (5 bases). The CDR3 length is 16 residues. CDR1 is DFQATT, CDR2 SNEGSKA, per germline (reference sequence). Trimming took 2 bases from V and 3 from J, leaving 17 bases between them.